This TCR beta chain is drawn from a study of cytomegalovirus exposure and HLA in healthy donors. Study-wide results and caveats: Roughly uniform depth of sequencing across donors was assumed in presence/absence analyses. Around 160 TCR beta chains were listed as cytomegalovirus-associated. Accounts indicate the classifier identified cytomegalovirus status with strong specificity and sensitivity. Reported findings show TCR beta sequences accurately forecast HLA-A and HLA-B alleles in most subjects.

PCR amplification relied on 60 Vbeta primers (plus 13 Jbeta primers). TCRdb keeps only in-frame clones here, not all; method: immunoSEQ multiplex PCR. Among about 200,000 clones listed, about 78% were seen once. Trimming shortened V by 5 bases and J by 5 bases, and 12 bases separated the two germline ends. The CDR3 spans 13 residues. In germline, CDR1 is MNHNS, CDR2 SASEGT. This clone showed up just a few times. Its antigen remains unknown. The rearrangement joins TRBV6-1 to TRBJ2-5, with D tentatively TRBD2 (6 bases). Sequenced sample: PBMCs. This receptor was obtained from a male donor in good health and CMV-seronegative. This CDR3 is CASSFRETETQYF. The CDR3 DNA is TGTGCCAGCAGTTTTCGGGAGACGGAGACCCAGTACTTC.